These 4 T cell receptor beta chains were all obtained from the same sample, sequenced in a study of OX40 agonist ivuxolimab in advanced cancers. Libraries were prepared through the immunoSEQ multiplex PCR assay. TCRdb obtained this table from immuneACCESS and retained in-frame rearrangements with V and J assigned. These tables miss some clones; where compared with another copy, unresolved V genes account for less than half of the shortfall, and the remainder is unexplained. The sample data list some 48,000 clones, and approximately 78% of these were observed just once. The ten largest clones capture approximately 7.3% of the sample. Material: CD4+ or CD8+ T cells sorted from blood, obtained in a trial of the OX40 agonist ivuxolimab. These receptors originate from an adult with an advanced solid tumor such as melanoma, head and neck, liver or kidney cancer.

In regard to this clone: One end of the junction varies from germline; a read error may be responsible. V gene TRBV11-2 combines with J gene TRBJ1-2; weak D call: TRBD1 (5 bases). The germline gives CDR1 SGHAT, CDR2 FQNNGV. The CDR3 sequence is 16 residues long. CDR3 residues: CASSLDLGGLGYGYTF. CDR3 DNA: TGTGCCAGCAGCCTAGACCTCGGGGGTTTGGGCTATGGCTACACCTTC.

The J gene is TRBJ2-7, the V gene TRBV11-2; 7 bases map to TRBD2. CDR3 length equals 12 residues. CDR1 is SGHAT, CDR2 FQNNGV, per germline. With 5 bases clipped from V and 4 bases from J, the junction kept 2 bases outside the gene matches. Here the CDR3 reads CASSGGDYEQYF. The CDR3 region has the DNA TGTGCCAGCAGCGGGGGGGATTACGAGCAGTACTTC.

The chain links TRBV28 to TRBJ2-1, with TRBD2 matching 10 bases. Germline trimming cut 7 bases from V and 8 bases from J; bases unmatched to any gene: 8. There are 14 residues in the CDR3. Germline V gene lookup returns CDR1 MDHEN and CDR2 SYDVKM. The CDR3: CASILAGGWDEQFF. The DNA for the CDR3 is TGTGCCAGCATCTTAGCGGGAGGCTGGGATGAGCAGTTCTTC.

The gene calls are TRBV4-2 and TRBJ2-1; 11 bases line up with TRBD1. The germline V gene has CDR1 LGHNA and CDR2 YNFKEQ. Trimming took 4 bases from V and 7 from J; bases not matched to a gene: 9. The CDR3 is 16 amino acids. The CDR3 spells CASSPGRTGGLNEQFF. The CDR3 bases are TGTGCCAGCAGCCCGGGTCGGACAGGGGGCTTGAATGAGCAGTTCTTC.